These T cell receptor beta chains were read from a single sample in a study of cytomegalovirus exposure and HLA in healthy donors. The table came from immunoSEQ multiplex PCR; TCRdb's copy has only in-frame clones and leaves some out. The sample carries 150,000 to 200,000 clones, 78% recorded once. Sample: PBMCs. The source is a female donor in good health and CMV-seronegative. CDR3s include the opening cysteine and the closing phenylalanine or tryptophan. D genes are given only for firm matches. The listing skips clone size in some rows; elsewhere it reads once, few, many or a size class.

TGTGCCAGCAGCTTAGCTGGGGGGGATAACGGCTACACCTTC,CASSLAGGDNGYTF,TRBV7-2,NA,TRBJ1-2,NA
TGTGCCAGCAGTATCGCTTTAGCGGGAGGGCCGCACGAGCAGTACTTC,CASSIALAGGPHEQYF,TRBV27,NA,TRBJ2-7,TRBD2
TGTGCCAGCAGTTTCGGCGACTACAGCACAGATACGCAGTATTTT,CASSFGDYSTDTQYF,TRBV28,NA,TRBJ2-3,NA
TGTGCCAGCAGCGCCTACAGCGGGATAGGCACCGGGGAGCTGTTTTTT,CASSAYSGIGTGELFF,TRBV9,few,TRBJ2-2,TRBD2
TGTGCCAGCAGCTATGGGGGGGGACAGGGTAAGAACAATGAGCAGTTCTTC,CASSYGGGQGKNNEQFF,TRBV7-2,NA,TRBJ2-1,TRBD1
TGTGCCAGCAGTGCTGACAACCGAAATGAGCAGTTCTTC,CASSADNRNEQFF,TRBV2,NA,TRBJ2-1,NA
TGCGCCAGCAGCCGTACTTGGGACAGGGGGCTATTGCTTTACGAGCAGTACTTC,CASSRTWDRGLLLYEQYF,TRBV5-1,NA,TRBJ2-7,TRBD1
TGTGCCTGGAAAATCACCGGGACAGGCACTGAAGCTTTCTTT,CAWKITGTGTEAFF,TRBV30,NA,TRBJ1-1,TRBD1
TGTGCCAGCAGCGAAGGTCTCCTGGGTAGGGTCAGGGTGAACACTGAAGCTTTCTTT,CASSEGLLGRVRVNTEAFF,TRBV5-4,once,TRBJ1-1,NA
TGTGCCACCAGCAGCCAGTGGGGACAGGACAACGAGCAGTACTTC,CATSSQWGQDNEQYF,TRBV15,NA,TRBJ2-7,TRBD1
TGTGCCAGCAGTTTATCCCCGGGACTAGCGGGAGGGCCTGGGACCTACGAGCAGTACTTC,CASSLSPGLAGGPGTYEQYF,TRBV27,NA,TRBJ2-7,TRBD2
TGTGCCAGCAGTTCCCTCGGACAGGGCCCAACTTACGAGCAGTACTTC,CASSSLGQGPTYEQYF,TRBV27,NA,TRBJ2-7,TRBD1
TGTGCCAGCAGTTTGACGAAGAGGCGATCCTACGAGCAGTACTTC,CASSLTKRRSYEQYF,TRBV28,NA,TRBJ2-7,NA
TGTGCCAGCAGCTTGGGGGGACAGGCTCTGAGCTCCTACAATGAGCAGTTCTTC,CASSLGGQALSSYNEQFF,TRBV5-4,NA,TRBJ2-1,TRBD1
TGTGCCAGCAGCGCGGGACTAGCGTGGGGCAATGAGCAGTTCTTC,CASSAGLAWGNEQFF,TRBV4-2,NA,TRBJ2-1,TRBD2
TGCGCCAGCAGCCAAGATTGGGGACTAGTACAGGTCGAGCAGTACTTC,CASSQDWGLVQVEQYF,TRBV4-3,NA,TRBJ2-7,TRBD2
TGCGCCAGCAGGGCAGGCGCCGAATATGGCTACACCTTC,CASRAGAEYGYTF,TRBV5-1,NA,TRBJ1-2,NA
TGTGCCAGCAGCCTTGGGGGGGGTGTCAGTGAAGCTTTCTTT,CASSLGGGVSEAFF,TRBV14,few,TRBJ1-1,NA
TGTGCCAGCAGTGGGGGAGCTCATCCAGATACGCAGTATTTT,CASSGGAHPDTQYF,TRBV6-1,once,TRBJ2-3,NA
TGCAGCGTTGAAGCTATGGCGGGGGGAATTCAAGAGACCCAGTACTTC,CSVEAMAGGIQETQYF,TRBV29-1,few,TRBJ2-5,TRBD2
TGTGCCAGCAGAACAGTAGCCAAAAACATTCAGTACTTC,CASRTVAKNIQYF,TRBV27,NA,TRBJ2-4,NA
TGTGCCAGCAGTGAAGCAAGAATTCAGGGTTTGGAGACCCAGTACTTC,CASSEARIQGLETQYF,TRBV2,NA,TRBJ2-5,NA
TGCGCCAGCAGCTTGGCCTTTGGCTTATCTAGCACAGATACGCAGTATTTT,CASSLAFGLSSTDTQYF,TRBV5-1,few,TRBJ2-3,NA
TGCGCCAGCAGCTTGATCGGGGGTCGAACTTACAATGAGCAGTTCTTC,CASSLIGGRTYNEQFF,TRBV5-1,NA,TRBJ2-1,NA
TGTGCCAGCAGCTTTACAGGGGCGGCTGGAAACACCATATATTTT,CASSFTGAAGNTIYF,TRBV5-4,NA,TRBJ1-3,TRBD1
TGTGCCAGCAGCTTGGGTTGGGACAGGACCTACGAGCAGTACTTC,CASSLGWDRTYEQYF,TRBV5-8,NA,TRBJ2-7,TRBD1
TGTGCCAGCAGAGGACAGGCAGCTAACTATGGCTACACCTTC,CASRGQAANYGYTF,TRBV2,NA,TRBJ1-2,TRBD1
TGTGCCTGGAGTGTACAAGGGGGGGTCTCTTCCAAAAACATTCAGTACTTC,CAWSVQGGVSSKNIQYF,TRBV30,NA,TRBJ2-4,NA
TGCAGTGCTAGAACACAAGAGACCCAGTACTTC,CSARTQETQYF,TRBV20-1,NA,TRBJ2-5,NA
TGTGCCAGCAGCCAAACCGACATGCATGAAAAACTGTTTTTT,CASSQTDMHEKLFF,TRBV14,NA,TRBJ1-4,NA
TGTGCCAGCAGCCCCAGGACTAGCGGGAGACACAATGAGCAGTTCTTC,CASSPRTSGRHNEQFF,TRBV14,NA,TRBJ2-1,TRBD2
TGTGCCAGCAGCTTAAGTAGCTCACCTCGTCTCCGCCAAGAGACCCAGTACTTC,CASSLSSSPRLRQETQYF,TRBV7-8,NA,TRBJ2-5,NA
TGTGCCAGTAGTAGCCTTCCGGGACAGGGTGGCAATCAGCCCCAGCATTTT,CASSSLPGQGGNQPQHF,TRBV19,few,TRBJ1-5,TRBD1
TGTTCCAGCAGTGATACAGGGGGCTTTGGGCAGCCCCAGCATTTT,CSSSDTGGFGQPQHF,TRBV7-9,NA,TRBJ1-5,TRBD1
TGTGCCAGCAGTTACTCGGCGGGGACTGAAGCTTTCTTT,CASSYSAGTEAFF,TRBV6-6,NA,TRBJ1-1,NA
TGTGCCAGCAGACCAGGACTTCTTGCCACTGAAGCTTTCTTT,CASRPGLLATEAFF,TRBV6-6,NA,TRBJ1-1,NA
TGCGCCAGCAGCTTCACAGGGAGCTCCTACGAGCAGTACTTC,CASSFTGSSYEQYF,TRBV5-1,NA,TRBJ2-7,NA
TGTTCCAGCGGCCCCCTAGCGGGAGGCTCCTACAATGAGCAGTTCTTC,CSSGPLAGGSYNEQFF,TRBV7-9,NA,TRBJ2-1,TRBD2
TGTGCCAGCAGCTTGGGCCAGCGGGGTGACTACGAGCAGTACTTC,CASSLGQRGDYEQYF,TRBV5-4,few,TRBJ2-7,TRBD2
TGTGCCAGCAACTACGGGGCGGGAGTTCCCTACAATGAGCAGTTCTTC,CASNYGAGVPYNEQFF,TRBV11-2,NA,TRBJ2-1,TRBD2
TGTGCCTGGAGTGTACTGCGGGTGGCTGAAGCTTTCTTT,CAWSVLRVAEAFF,TRBV30,few,TRBJ1-1,NA
TGTGCCAGCAGGCAGGGCTACGAGCAGTACTTC,CASRQGYEQYF,TRBV28,NA,TRBJ2-7,NA
TGTGCCAGCGGGGGCCCGTACAATGAGCAGTTCTTC,CASGGPYNEQFF,TRBV6-5,NA,TRBJ2-1,NA